This TCR beta chain derives from a study of identical twins (dated by TCRdb to the mid-2010s). Regarding the research as a whole: TCR alpha and beta repertoires from monozygotic twins, unrelated adults of various ages and cord blood were deep-sequenced to test whether fetal clonotypes persist. To rule out contamination, the twin experiments were replicated at different times with different library preparation protocols.

What the work shows at the level of the full study, not this receptor alone: Because the same donors could not be followed over many years, the conclusions relied on cross-sectional statistical analysis. Zero-insertion analyses could be partly confounded by invariant T cells such as MAIT and iNKT, although diverse VJ usage argued against such confounding for most clonotypes. Compared with coincidental sharing between unrelated individuals, out-of-frame TCR alpha sequences shared between twins had an excess of sequences with low generation probability. Abundant cord blood beta clonotypes carried fewer insertions; young adult naive repertoires showed a weaker similar trend, while memory repertoires showed none. A weaker excess of twin sharing was found in beta out-of-frame sequences because the signal-to-noise ratio was lowered by fewer shared sequences. In monozygotic twins, out-of-frame TCR alpha sharing was systematically underestimated by recombination models, although the models agreed with sharing between unrelated individuals.

In the case of this clonotype: The antigen this receptor binds is unknown. No much larger clone exists at a distance of one base, and base qualities are not known.

V is cut back by 4 bases and J by 0 bases, with 4 bases in the junction unmatched. The CDR3 has 16 amino acids, counting the end cysteine and phenylalanine. Solely the CDR3 DNA is kept, with 48 bases framed from the first base. The germline V gene provides CDR1 SGHVS and CDR2 FQNEAQ. The library was made by 5' RACE. The run used an Illumina HiSeq 2000. A universal primer binding site was introduced by template switching, and a unique molecular identifier was present in the final cDNA, enabling accurate counting of TCR cDNA molecules. Specific primers in the conserved constant-segment region were used to synthesize first-strand cDNA for TCR alpha and beta chains. To control for contamination, each cDNA library was double barcoded with a SMART-Mk sample barcode plus Illumina barcodes. TruSeq adapter sequences, together with Illumina sample barcodes, were added in two successive PCR steps. TCR alpha and beta cDNA libraries were sequenced on the Illumina HiSeq platform with custom primers. The authors processed their data as follows. MiGEC processed the raw reads to extract unique molecular identifiers, while MiXCR was used to determine the CDR3 positions. For each individual, recombination models were inferred using an EM algorithm with the repgenHMM and IGoR tools. The tcR package in R was used for shared clonotype analysis, with sharing normalized by the product of cloneset sizes. Out-of-frame nonproductive sequences were analyzed to study raw recombination free of thymic and clonal selection effects. TCRdb trimmed the raw reads at Q25, called clones with MiXCR and kept productive beta chains. Under each unique CDR3 protein, matching rows form one entry showing the most common genes and DNA. TCRdb, rather than the study authors, made the V and J calls. The sample contains about 890,000 distinct CDR3 sequences, roughly 12% of them found a single time. The ten largest clonotypes hold about 1.6% of the sample.

Every donor in the study was a healthy Caucasian. The twin cohort consisted of three pairs of female monozygotic twins, all aged roughly 18 to 30 years. Peripheral blood mononuclear cells were used as the source from which RNA for TCR libraries was isolated. These records were also assigned to another study, of yellow fever vaccine responses in identical twins. Looking at the second paper: According to the authors, in identical twins the way T cells responded to vaccination appeared partly convergent and partly personalized. Focusing on identical twins, the study followed the T cell clones that responded to the vaccine, and did so with precision.

The source of this sequence is a woman in her late teens or twenties in good health. Sequenced sample: PBMCs. The receptor chain draws on TRBV7-8 and TRBJ2-3; TRBD2 agrees with 10 junctional bases. DNA sequence: TGTGCCAGCAGCTCATTAGCGGGAGGAAGCACAGATACGCAGTATTTT. This yields the protein CASSSLAGGSTDTQYF.